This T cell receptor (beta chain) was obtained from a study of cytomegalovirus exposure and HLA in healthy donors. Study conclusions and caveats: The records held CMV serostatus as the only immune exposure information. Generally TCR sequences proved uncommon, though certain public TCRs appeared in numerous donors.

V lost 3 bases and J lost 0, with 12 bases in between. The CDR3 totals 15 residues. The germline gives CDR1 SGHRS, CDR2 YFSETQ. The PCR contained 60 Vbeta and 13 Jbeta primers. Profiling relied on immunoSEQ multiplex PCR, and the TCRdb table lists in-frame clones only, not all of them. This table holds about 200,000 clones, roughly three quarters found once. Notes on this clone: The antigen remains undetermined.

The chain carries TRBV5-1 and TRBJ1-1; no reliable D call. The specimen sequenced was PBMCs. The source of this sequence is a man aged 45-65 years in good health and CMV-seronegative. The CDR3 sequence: CASSSETVLNTEAFF. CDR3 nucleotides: TGCGCCAGCAGCTCGGAGACGGTCTTGAACACTGAAGCTTTCTTT.